This note documents a single T cell receptor (beta chain) sequence. Its recognized antigen is unknown. This specimen includes other DNA sequences encoding the same CDR3. These data belong to a study of cytomegalovirus exposure and HLA in healthy donors (dated by TCRdb to 2017 to 2019). About the full investigation: In an earlier analysis of under 600 of the donors, approximately 260 Gb of sequence data and 90 million to 130 million unique TCR beta sequences from roughly 200 million T cells were reported. Around 300 gigabases of sequencing data and some 85 million unique TCR sequences were included in an early release covering over 600 HLA-typed donors. Among the roughly 400 genotyped donors, approximately 77% belonged to the genetic ancestry cluster associated with self-reported Caucasian donors. The study aimed to test whether signatures of past pathogen exposure could be identified by cataloging public T cell receptors. The study profiled the T cell repertoires of fewer than 850 subjects by immunosequencing and related them to cytomegalovirus serostatus. Along with the approximately 700-subject first cohort, a separate validation cohort of about 110 different subjects was used. High-throughput TCR immunosequencing, statistical association of individual TCRs with disease status, and machine learning were combined to predict cytomegalovirus infection status. A later analysis re-analyzed previously published TCR beta repertoires from 500 to 700 donors and added high-resolution HLA genotyping to study TCR occurrence patterns. Rather than using new phenotypic data, the later analysis identified candidate immune exposures from TCR beta sequences and from how often those sequences occurred across donors. To decide whether each TCR beta V gene segment behaved as functional or pseudogenic, an earlier analysis of fewer than 750 of the donors relied on high-throughput TCR beta sequencing. Alongside the repertoire data, information on donor age, sex, ethnicity and CMV serostatus was compiled. Genome-wide SNP genotypes for about three fifths of the 666 donors were used in a later genetic analysis, which treated that subset as a discovery cohort. All discovery cohort repertoires had been generated on a single sequencing platform. Both class I and class II loci were covered by HLA typing, at four-digit resolution. The number of typed donors differed by locus: roughly 620-640 for A, B, C, DRB1 and DQB1; approximately 530 for DQA1; some 610 for DPA1; and approximately 450 for DPB1. About five DR-DQ haplotypes were treated as single units for association and clustering because of strong linkage in the cohort. Among 398 genotyped donors of the cohort, an average of 235,054 unique TCR beta nucleotide sequences were sequenced per donor, around 20% of them non-productive. General findings and caveats noted by the study authors: A later analysis found that HLA-associated TCR beta chains were more clonally expanded and had lower generation probabilities than equally common non-associated chains. A further reported finding was that TCR beta sequences accurately predicted the HLA-A and HLA-B alleles for most subjects in the first cohort. Correlated functional status among segregating V segments might reflect linkage disequilibrium, but an unknown experimental factor could not be ruled out. According to a later analysis, most CMV-associated TCR beta chains appeared to be HLA-restricted, and the HLA associations seemed to be driven largely by CMV exposure. In an earlier analysis of 587 of the donors, most TCR beta V segments were observed in productive rearrangements about 90% or about 30% of the time, broadly matching IMGT annotations. Compared with the approximately 710-donor mean, donors in an Asian-associated ancestry cluster had fewer N-insertions in productive TCRs, according to a later genetic analysis. Because HLA typing was missing for some donors at each locus, association tests included only the typed subset. The sequencing pipeline was judged likely to have produced a cluster of highly shared sequence variants as a technical artifact. Several of the top co-occurrence clusters appeared to be linked to parvovirus B19, influenza, CMV and Epstein-Barr virus, according to a later analysis. When HLA alleles, especially DR and DQ, strongly co-occurred, TCR associations were difficult to assign to individual alleles. CMV serostatus was the only immune exposure information available for the cohort. In a later analysis, TCR association rates were found to vary across HLA loci, with the most associated TCRs seen for DRB1 alleles and the fewest for HLA-C alleles. Across donors, most TCR sequences were observed very rarely, whereas some public TCRs were present in many individuals. In this cohort, only TCR beta chains were sequenced, and detectable features were limited by the absence of alpha or paired-chain data. Presence/absence analyses assumed roughly uniform sequencing depth across donors, an assumption that may not hold. At a false discovery rate of 0.05, a later analysis linked under 20,000 TCR beta sequences to specific HLA alleles. The authors suggested that the approach could potentially be generalized to other disease states and immunological phenotypes. In a later genetic analysis, a missense DCLRE1C variant was associated with V-gene and J-gene trimming of TCR beta chains, and the association was replicated in an independent cohort. The earlier analysis of 587 of the donors excluded seventeen rarely observed V segments, including chromosome 9 orphons, because counts were too low. Cytomegalovirus status was reported to be diagnosed by the classifier with high specificity and sensitivity in both the original and validation cohorts. The 87-base-pair reads could not distinguish some IMGT-functional V segments, including TRBV6-2 and TRBV6-3, so those segments were excluded. A total of fewer than 200 TCR beta chains were listed by the study as associated with cytomegalovirus. Three of the identified cytomegalovirus-associated TCR beta chains were confirmed in vitro to be specific for cytomegalovirus antigens.

Library preparation was by the immunoSEQ multiplex PCR assay. A mixture of 60 forward primers for TCR Vbeta segments and 13 reverse primers for TCR Jbeta segments was used in the multiplex PCR. Amplification of the CDR3 region of rearranged TCR beta genes was performed with a multiplex PCR assay on genomic DNA. On the Illumina HiSeq System, the amplified TCR beta libraries were sequenced as 87-base-pair reads. As for how the authors treated the data: Across the roughly 700 repertoires, a later analysis counted 78 million or so unique TCR beta chains, roughly 11 million of which were shared by at least two donors. A nearest-neighbor algorithm error-corrected the raw reads and collapsed the reads into unique sequences, merging closely related sequences to remove PCR and sequencing errors. Alignment of CDR3 sequences to IMGT reference sequences was used to assign V, D and J gene segments. For a sequence to be retained, a match of at least six nucleotides to both a V gene segment and a J gene segment was required. A rearrangement was called productive if the CDR3 had no stop codons and remained in frame with V and J, and every other rearrangement was called non-productive. Following IMGT convention, CDR3 was defined as the stretch from the second conserved V-encoded cysteine up to the conserved J-encoded phenylalanine. Sequences without an unambiguous match to a single V gene segment were excluded from the earlier analysis of several hundred of the donors. An earlier analysis of about 590 of the donors classified V segments as functional when productive rearrangements were above 56.7% and as segregating when the standard deviation between donors was above 5%. A statistical classification framework was developed to diagnose cytomegalovirus status using the catalog of TCR beta chain sequences. In a later analysis, TCR nucleotide sequences were compared against IMGT/GENE-DB human TR gene sequences so that V and J genes could be assigned. A later analysis assigned CDR3 sequences and most-parsimonious VDJ recombination scenarios with the TCRdist pipeline. A later analysis defined each TCR beta chain by its CDR3 amino acid sequence plus V-gene family, and excluded reads lacking a unique V-gene family. A later analysis removed over 500 highly shared, low-generation-probability nucleotide sequences to deal with suspected cross-contamination and a sequencing artifact. In a later analysis, a clonal expansion index was calculated for each public chain from normalized within-repertoire ranks of inferred template counts. A later analysis computed generation probabilities with a VDJ recombination model fitted to out-of-frame rearrangements, and checked the results against IGoR. Hypergeometric tests were used in a later analysis to score TCR-TCR, TCR-HLA and TCR-CMV co-occurrence, with a repertoire-size bias correction applied to the TCR pairs. In a later analysis, false discovery rates were estimated by permuting HLA or CMV assignments 20 times. A later analysis grouped co-occurring TCRs with DBSCAN, adding TCRdist sequence similarity when clustering within HLA-allele-positive subsets. Co-occurrence clustering excluded repertoires with fewer than 30,000 or more than 120,000 public chains, plus five with anomalous nucleotide sharing. TCRdb took this table from immuneACCESS and kept in-frame rearrangements with V and J called. Such tables lack part of the clones; where checked against another copy, unresolved V genes explain under half of the gap, and the rest is unexplained. V and J calls and clone size follow that table, whereas D and trimming were derived from the DNA. This sample's table lists roughly 100,000 clones. The ten most abundant clones make up approximately 15% of the sample.

The trim is 1 base for V and 0 bases for J, with a gap of 10 bases between the germline ends. The CDR3 spans 15 residues, from the cysteine through the phenylalanine. Solely the CDR3 DNA is kept, with 45 bases framed from the first base. CDR1 and CDR2, looked up from the germline V gene, are MGHRA and YSYEKL. In total, 500 to 700 healthy bone marrow donors made up the cohort. At the time of sampling, every cohort member was nominally healthy, though immune exposures that went unrecorded were likely present. The donor was CMV seropositive and was included in the group of 250 to 350 seropositive cohort members. A peripheral blood sample was provided by each donor, and peripheral blood mononuclear cells were used for TCR beta sequencing. Genomic DNA extraction from the blood cell samples was performed with the Qiagen DNeasy Blood Extraction Kit.

The sample was PBMCs. This TCR was recovered from a man aged 50-60 years in good health and CMV-seropositive. The V and J segments used are TRBV4-1 and TRBJ2-7; the D gene assignment is ambiguous. The CDR3 protein: CASSQGISPSYEQYF. The nucleotide sequence reads TGCGCCAGCAGCCAAGGTATTAGTCCCTCCTACGAGCAGTACTTC.